This TCR beta chain was recovered during a study of blood T cell repertoires in COVID-19. In the study overall: The United States, Italy and Spain were the sources of the acute and convalescent COVID-19 samples.

Per germline, CDR1 SEHNR and CDR2 FQNEAQ (reference sequence). The CDR3 is 14 residues long. J lost 5 bases, V lost 4 bases, and 5 bases had no gene match. Using immunoSEQ multiplex PCR, the repertoire was profiled, and TCRdb retains in-frame clones only, with some absent. The sample contains 250,000 or so clones, around 90% of which appear only once. The sequence was collected from a woman aged 25 to 39 with acute COVID-19. Sequencing was performed on PBMCs or T cells enriched from blood (not recorded which). This chain links TRBV7-9 with TRBJ2-5; 9 nucleotides line up with TRBD1. CDR3: CASSSGQGRETQYF. The CDR3 DNA is TGTGCCAGCAGCTCCGGACAGGGGAGGGAGACCCAGTACTTC.